This T cell receptor beta chain stems from a study of human versus mouse CDR3 diversity and MHC coevolution. The overall study: immunoSEQ was reported to reach one in 200,000 T cells sensitivity.

With respect to this clone: What it recognizes is unknown.

The CDR3 consists of 14 residues. The germline V and J ends were trimmed by 7 bases and 7 bases, with 17 bases remaining between them. Germline lookup yields CDR1 MNHEY and CDR2 SVGAGI. The protocol was immunoSEQ multiplex PCR, while the TCRdb copy is restricted to in-frame clones and leaves out a portion. The sample consists of about 83,000 clones, under 95% of them appearing once. Study-level points and caveats: In humans, T-cell selection involved more than five MHC II alleles. The lowest clonal inequality scores came from most of the three human donors. By iCHAO1, human TCR beta clonotypes numbered some 1.6 million, the most.

The sample comprised naive CD4+ T cells from blood. Indicated subset: CD45RO-negative CD62L-positive naive CD4 T cells. The TCR sequence derives from a person aged 30 to 69 in good health. The rearrangement joins TRBV6-5 to TRBJ1-5; D not resolved. As DNA, the CDR3 is TGTGCCAGCACCTCTATGATTCAACGCCAGCCCCAGCATTTT. Translation: CASTSMIQRQPQHF.